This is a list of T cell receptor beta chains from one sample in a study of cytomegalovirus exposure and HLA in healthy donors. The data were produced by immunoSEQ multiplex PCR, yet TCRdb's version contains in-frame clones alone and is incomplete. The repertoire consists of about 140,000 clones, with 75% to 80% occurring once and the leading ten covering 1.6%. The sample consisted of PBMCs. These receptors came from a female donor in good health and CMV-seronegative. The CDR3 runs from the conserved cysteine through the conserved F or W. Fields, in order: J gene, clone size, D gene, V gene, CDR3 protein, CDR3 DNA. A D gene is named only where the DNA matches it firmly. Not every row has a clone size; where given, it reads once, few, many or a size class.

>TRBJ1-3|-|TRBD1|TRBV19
CASRHRDRSFSGNTIYF
TGTGCCAGTAGACACCGGGACAGGTCCTTCTCTGGAAACACCATATATTTT
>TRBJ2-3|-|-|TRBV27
CASSARARTDTQYF
TGTGCCAGCAGTGCCAGGGCCCGCACAGATACGCAGTATTTT
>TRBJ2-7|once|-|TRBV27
CASKRGGVHDEQYF
TGTGCCAGCAAGAGGGGGGGGGTTCACGACGAGCAGTACTTC
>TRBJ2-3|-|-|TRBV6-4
CASSVESTDTQYF
TGTGCCAGCAGTGTGGAGAGCACAGATACGCAGTATTTT
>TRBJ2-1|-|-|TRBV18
CASSPPASGRGYNEQFF
TGTGCCAGCTCACCACCGGCTTCGGGCAGGGGTTACAATGAGCAGTTCTTC
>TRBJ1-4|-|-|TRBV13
CVSSLGRVNEKLFF
TGTGTCAGCAGCTTAGGCAGGGTTAATGAAAAACTGTTTTTT
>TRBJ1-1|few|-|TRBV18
CASSSGRNTEAFF
TGTGCCAGCTCATCAGGCAGGAACACTGAAGCTTTCTTT
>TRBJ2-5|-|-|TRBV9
CASSVAAQTSQETQYF
TGTGCCAGCAGCGTAGCGGCGCAGACAAGTCAAGAGACCCAGTACTTC
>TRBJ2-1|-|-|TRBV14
CASSQDLGAGNEQFF
TGTGCCAGCAGCCAAGATCTGGGGGCCGGTAATGAGCAGTTCTTC
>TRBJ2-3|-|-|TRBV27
CASSLWAGVDTQYF
TGTGCCAGCAGTTTATGGGCAGGGGTAGATACGCAGTATTTT
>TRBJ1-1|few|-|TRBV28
CASNGGNTEAFF
TGTGCCAGCAACGGGGGGAACACTGAAGCTTTCTTT
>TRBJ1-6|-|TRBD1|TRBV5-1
CASSSQGDNSPLHF
TGCGCCAGCAGCTCGCAGGGGGATAATTCACCCCTCCACTTT
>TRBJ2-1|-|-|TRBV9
CASSVGTSNEQFF
TGTGCCAGCAGCGTAGGGACTTCCAATGAGCAGTTCTTC
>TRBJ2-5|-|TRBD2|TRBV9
CASSDGGLAGEQETQYF
TGTGCCAGCAGCGACGGGGGTCTAGCGGGGGAACAAGAGACCCAGTACTTC
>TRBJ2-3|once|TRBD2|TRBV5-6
CASSSGLAGVPDTQYF
TGTGCCAGCAGCTCGGGACTAGCGGGAGTCCCAGATACGCAGTATTTT
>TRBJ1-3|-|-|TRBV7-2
CASSRAGLPAGNTIYF
TGTGCCAGCAGCCGGGCGGGACTCCCAGCGGGAAACACCATATATTTT
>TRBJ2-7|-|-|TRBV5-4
CASSSNYEQYF
TGTGCCAGCAGCTCCAACTACGAGCAGTACTTC
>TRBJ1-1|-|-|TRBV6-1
CASARSGVGNTEAFF
TGTGCCAGCGCCCGGTCGGGGGTGGGGAACACTGAAGCTTTCTTT